Presented here are 8 T cell receptor beta chains from one specimen sequenced in a study of cytomegalovirus exposure and HLA in healthy donors. PCR involved 60 Vbeta and 13 Jbeta primers. Assay used: immunoSEQ multiplex PCR; TCRdb lists only in-frame clones, some missing. The data show around 62,000 clones, approximately 75% seen once. Sequenced sample: PBMCs. All receptors come from a man aged 55-75 years in good health and CMV-seropositive.

CDR3 sequence reads: CASSLGGRERHYEQYF. Here the CDR3 DNA reads TGTGCCAGCAGCTTGGGCGGGCGGGAGAGGCACTACGAGCAGTACTTC. This sequence joins TRBV11-3 and TRBJ2-5, with 7 bases identical to TRBD2. The J call could be wrong; TRBJ2-7 is a better fit for the DNA end. Germline CDR1 SGHNT, CDR2 YENEEA. The CDR3 spans 16 residues.

The V call is TRBV2, the J call TRBJ1-4, with D maybe TRBD1 (6 bases). The V gene lost 7 bases and the J gene lost 7 bases, with 16 bases spanning the gap. The CDR3 covers 14 residues. The germline V gene encodes CDR1 SNHLY and CDR2 FYNNEI. The CDR3 here is CASTGDVGVEKLFF. The CDR3 DNA reads as TGTGCCAGCACAGGGGACGTTGGGGTTGAAAAACTGTTTTTT.

This chain joins TRBV19 and TRBJ1-2; D gene ambiguous. Germline V lookup: CDR1 LNHDA, CDR2 SQIVND (reference sequence). V shed 3 bases and J shed 2 bases, with 7 bases lying between them. This CDR3 is built from 13 residues. The CDR3 DNA follows: TGTGCCAGTAGTATCGCCCAGAACTATGGCTACACCTTC. Translation gives CASSIAQNYGYTF.

This clone was counted only a few times. This rearrangement joins TRBV4-1 to TRBJ1-5; D not certain. The germline gives CDR1 MGHRA, CDR2 YSYEKL. The CDR3 length is 14 residues. Trimming pared 8 bases from V and 2 bases from J, leaving 13 bases between. CDR3 loop: CASRTYFGNQPQHF. As DNA, the CDR3 is TGCGCCAGCCGGACTTACTTCGGCAATCAGCCCCAGCATTTT.

The V call is TRBV19, the J call TRBJ2-1, with a possible D match to TRBD2 (5 bases). The CDR3 has 16 residues. Germline V gene lookup returns CDR1 LNHDA and CDR2 SQIVND (reference sequence). V was cut by 6 bases and J by 3 bases, with 18 bases left in between. The CDR3 protein is CASRPSTGNSYNEQFF. The CDR3, as DNA: TGTGCCAGTAGGCCCAGTACGGGAAACAGCTACAATGAGCAGTTCTTC. Supplemented by reference TRBV19 and TRBJ2-1, the full variable domain reads DGGITQSPKYLFRKEGQNVTLSCEQNLNHDAMYWYRQDPGQGLRLIYYSQIVNDFQKGDIAEGYSVSREKKESFPLTVTSAQKNPTAFYLCASRPSTGNSYNEQFFGPGTRLTVL.

The CDR3 region is CASSLGTSGGRTTDTQYF. CDR3 in DNA: TGTGCCAGCAGCTTGGGGACTAGCGGGGGGCGGACCACAGATACGCAGTATTTT. The chain uses TRBV5-4 and TRBJ2-3; TRBD2 matches 14 bases. The CDR3 has 18 amino acids. Germline CDR1 reads SGHNT; CDR2 reads YYREEE (reference sequence). Unmatched junction bases numbered 5, after V lost 0 bases and J lost 2 bases.

This sequence joins TRBV6-1 and TRBJ2-4, with 11 bases matching TRBD2. This CDR3 region has 18 residues. The J segment lost 0 bases and the V segment lost 2 bases, leaving 6 bases of the junction unmatched. Germline V lookup: CDR1 MNHNS, CDR2 SASEGT. The CDR3 loop reads CASSERGTSGLAKNIQYF. The CDR3 DNA is TGTGCCAGCAGTGAAAGGGGGACTAGCGGCCTAGCCAAAAACATTCAGTACTTC.

This chain joins TRBV6-1 and TRBJ1-2, with 7 bases aligning to TRBD1. The CDR3 is 16 amino acids. CDR1 and CDR2 from the germline V gene are MNHNS and SASEGT. Trimming took 4 bases from V and 2 from J; bases not matched to a gene: 10. CDR3 loop: CASSGTGTASNYGYTF. CDR3 coding DNA: TGTGCCAGCAGTGGGACCGGGACAGCGTCCAACTATGGCTACACCTTC.